Each of the 32 T cell receptor beta chains below was sequenced from the same sample in a study of OX40 agonist ivuxolimab in advanced cancers. Clones were read by immunoSEQ multiplex PCR, and TCRdb kept only the in-frame ones, dropping some. The sample holds some 100,000 clones, approximately 86% seen once. The sequencing here drew on CD4+ or CD8+ T cells sorted from blood, taken in a trial of the OX40 agonist ivuxolimab. These receptors were taken from an adult with an advanced solid tumor such as melanoma, head and neck, liver or kidney cancer.

The chain carries TRBV14 and TRBJ2-1; TRBD1 aligns across 7 bases. The CDR3 has 17 residues. The J segment lost 5 bases and the V segment lost 4 bases, leaving 14 bases of the junction unmatched. The germline V gene encodes CDR1 SGHDN and CDR2 FVKESK. The CDR3 spells CASSLREADRVDNEQFF. The CDR3 DNA reads as TGTGCCAGCAGCCTGAGAGAGGCAGACAGGGTTGACAATGAGCAGTTCTTC.

This chain joins TRBV5-4 and TRBJ2-3; D is unresolved. This CDR3 is 14 amino acids long. Between the trimmed V and J ends, which lost 1 base and 2 bases, there was a span of 8 bases. Germline assignment: CDR1 SGHNT and CDR2 YYREEE (reference sequence). CDR3 loop: CASSLRSFTDTQYF. The CDR3 bases are TGTGCCAGCAGCTTGAGGAGTTTCACAGATACGCAGTATTTT.

The chain carries TRBV27 and TRBJ2-7, with D possibly matching TRBD2 (7 bases). In germline, CDR1 is MNHEY, CDR2 SMNVEV (reference sequence). The CDR3 is made up of 15 amino acids. Trimming removed 6 bases at V and 2 bases at J, with 17 bases between. The CDR3 bases are TGTGCCAGCAGCTCCAATCCGGGGGGCGCCTACGAGCAGTACTTC. Protein: CASSSNPGGAYEQYF.

There are a few counts of this clone. The chain has TRBV5-6 and TRBJ1-1, with D hard to call. V lost 1 base and J 4 bases, leaving 5 bases between the germline ends. This CDR3 comprises 12 residues. Germline V gene sequence: CDR1 SGHDT, CDR2 YYEEEE. The CDR3 spells CASSLQSTEAFF. Written as DNA, the CDR3 is TGTGCCAGCAGCTTGCAAAGCACTGAAGCTTTCTTT.

This clone was observed once. The chain carries TRBV29-1 and TRBJ1-2; 8 bases agree with TRBD1. Germline V gene sequence: CDR1 SQVTM, CDR2 ANQGSEA. The junction had 22 bases not matched to a gene; V was cut back by 4 bases and J by 6 bases. This CDR3 comprises 18 residues. The CDR3 DNA reads TGCAGCGTTGGCCTCCCTATGGGGACAGGTGCCCGATTGAATGGCTACACCTTC. The encoded protein is CSVGLPMGTGARLNGYTF.

This chain connects TRBV28 to TRBJ1-2, with D perhaps TRBD1 (5 bases). With 5 bases removed from V and 7 bases from J, the gap between germline ends came to 17 bases. The CDR3 extends over 14 amino acids. Germline CDR1 MDHEN, CDR2 SYDVKM. This CDR3 reads CASSRQSLGFGYTF. The CDR3 nucleotides are TGTGCCAGCAGTCGACAGTCTCTCGGCTTTGGCTACACCTTC.

The genes are TRBV19 and TRBJ1-1; 11 nucleotides agree with TRBD1. There are 13 residues in the CDR3. V gave up 7 bases and J gave up 5 bases; unmatched junction bases: 3. The germline CDR1 and CDR2 sequences are LNHDA and SQIVND (reference sequence). CDR3 nucleotides: TGTGCCAGTAAGGACAGGGGGCGAACTGAAGCTTTCTTT. Its protein product is CASKDRGRTEAFF.

The chain is built from TRBV5-1 and TRBJ1-3; D is ambiguous. The CDR3 runs 15 residues. Looked up from germline, CDR1 is SGHRS and CDR2 is YFSETQ. V shed 0 bases and J shed 0 bases, with 7 bases lying between them. CDR3 sequence (DNA): TGCGCCAGCAGCTTGGGGCCTTACTCTGGAAACACCATATATTTT. The encoded protein is CASSLGPYSGNTIYF. Supplemented by reference TRBV5-1 and TRBJ1-3, the full variable domain reads KAGVTQTPRYLIKTRGQQVTLSCSPISGHRSVSWYQQTPGQGLQFLFEYFSETQRNKGNFPGRFSGRQFSNSRSEMNVSTLELGDSALYLCASSLGPYSGNTIYFGEGSWLTVV.

V gene TRBV18 combines with J gene TRBJ2-7; the match to TRBD2 covers 9 bases. V gave up 1 base and J gave up 4 bases; unmatched junction bases: 14. CDR1 and CDR2 from the germline V gene are KGHSH and LQKENI. CDR3 length: 18 amino acids. CDR3 amino acids: CASSPRASGESAGYEQYF. Here the CDR3 DNA reads TGTGCCAGCTCACCACGGGCTAGCGGGGAATCCGCGGGGTACGAGCAGTACTTC.

The V and J genes are TRBV6-6 and TRBJ1-1; 7 nucleotides match TRBD1. The CDR3 is 15 amino acids. V lost 10 bases to trimming and J lost 0 bases; unmatched junction nucleotides: 11. The germline CDR1 and CDR2 sequences are MNHNY and SVGAGI (reference sequence). CDR3 protein: CATHRGQGMNTEAFF. In DNA form, the CDR3 reads TGTGCCACACATAGGGGGCAGGGTATGAACACTGAAGCTTTCTTT.

The count of this clone is one. This chain joins TRBV5-1 and TRBJ2-1, with TRBD2 identical over 11 bases. The germline V gene encodes CDR1 SGHRS and CDR2 YFSETQ. The CDR3 is made up of 16 amino acids. V shed 2 bases and J 8 bases; nucleotides not matched to a gene: 9. The CDR3 DNA is TGCGCCAGCAGCTTAGGAGTAGCGGGAGGGTTTGATGAGCAGTTCTTC. It translates to CASSLGVAGGFDEQFF.

This rearrangement joins TRBV27 to TRBJ2-3, with 8 bases lining up with TRBD1. Germline loops: CDR1 MNHEY, CDR2 SMNVEV (reference sequence). The CDR3 consists of 16 residues. Losses at the gene ends were 5 bases for V and 1 base for J; bases not matched to a gene: 8. The CDR3 nucleotides read TGTGCCAGCAGTCCCAGGGGGCGCGGCGGCACAGATACGCAGTATTTT. Translation: CASSPRGRGGTDTQYF.

The rearrangement uses TRBV11-1 and TRBJ2-1; TRBD2 matches at 11 bases. CDR3 length equals 16 residues. The germline V gene encodes CDR1 SGHAT and CDR2 FQDESV (reference sequence). The V and J ends lost 2 bases and 9 bases, in that order; junction bases with no gene match: 9. The CDR3 DNA is TGTGCCAGCAGCTTAAAGGTAGCGGGAGGGCGAAGTGAGCAGTTCTTC. This sequence encodes CASSLKVAGGRSEQFF.

Worth noting for this clone: The sample has other DNA sequences that encode this CDR3 too. The rearrangement joins TRBV30 to TRBJ1-6; TRBD1 aligns across 7 bases. Germline V gene lookup returns CDR1 GTSNPN and CDR2 SVGIG (reference sequence). With V trimmed by 4 bases and J by 0 bases, 3 bases remained unmatched. There are 15 residues in the CDR3. CDR3 nucleotide sequence: TGTGCCTGGACGGGGGACAGCTCCTATAATTCACCCCTCCACTTT. This sequence encodes CAWTGDSSYNSPLHF.

V is TRBV5-8 and J is TRBJ2-3; TRBD1 might be the D (6 bases). Trimming cost V 2 bases and J 9 bases, with 19 bases left between them. The CDR3 runs 15 residues. Per germline, CDR1 SGHTS and CDR2 YDEGEE. CDR3 residues: CASSLGGPRQRTQYF. Written as DNA, the CDR3 is TGTGCCAGCAGCTTAGGGGGACCGAGGCAGCGGACGCAGTATTTT. The whole variable domain, remainder taken from reference TRBV5-8 and TRBJ2-3, is EAGVTQSPTHLIKTRGQQATLRCSPISGHTSVYWYQQALGLGLQFLLWYDEGEERNRGNFPPRFSGRQFPNYSSELNVNALELEDSALYLCASSLGGPRQRTQYFGPGTRLTVL.

This chain connects TRBV7-3 to TRBJ2-1; perhaps TRBD1 as D (5 bases). Germline CDR1 reads SGHTA; CDR2 reads FQGTGA. Trimming left V 6 bases short and J 5 bases short, with 14 bases between. The CDR3 runs to 14 residues. CDR3 sequence reads: CASSQGRSNNEQFF. For the CDR3, the DNA is TGTGCCAGCAGTCAGGGAAGGAGTAACAATGAGCAGTTCTTC. The full variable domain, in which reference TRBV7-3 and TRBJ2-1 provide the parts outside the CDR3, is GAGVSQTPSNKVTEKGKYVELRCDPISGHTALYWYRQSLGQGPEFLIYFQGTGAADDSGLPNDRFFAVRPEGSVSTLKIQRTERGDSAVYLCASSQGRSNNEQFFGPGTRLTVL.

In DNA form, the CDR3 reads TGTGCCAGCTCACCCGAACAGGGCATCACTGAAGCTTTCTTT. It specifies CASSPEQGITEAFF. The rearrangement uses TRBV18 and TRBJ1-1; maybe TRBD1 (6 bases). The V end was cut by 3 bases, the J end by 4 bases, with 12 bases between. There are 14 residues in the CDR3. Per the germline V gene, CDR1 is KGHSH and CDR2 is LQKENI.

V is TRBV25-1 and J is TRBJ2-2; 7 bases agree with TRBD1. Trimming removed 3 bases from V and 9 bases from J; junction bases left unmatched: 7. Germline-derived CDR1 and CDR2 are MGHDK and SYGVNS. The CDR3 runs to 14 residues. CDR3 sequence reads: CASSEGQSNRELFF. For the CDR3, the DNA is TGTGCCAGCAGTGAGGGACAGAGCAACCGGGAGCTGTTTTTT.

V and J are TRBV6-1 and TRBJ1-4; no clear D gene. V lost 6 bases, J lost 6 bases, and 17 bases lay in between. This CDR3 comprises 15 residues. Germline CDR1 is MNHNS and CDR2 is SASEGT. The CDR3 sequence is CASRAKPDSDEKLFF. The CDR3 region has the DNA TGTGCCAGCAGGGCAAAACCGGACTCGGATGAAAAACTGTTTTTT.

The chain couples TRBV5-4 to TRBJ1-2; D unresolved. CDR1 SGHNT and CDR2 YYREEE come from the germline V gene (reference sequence). V was pared by 3 bases and J by 2 bases, with 8 bases between. CDR3 size: 13 residues. The CDR3 bases are TGTGCCAGCAGCTCTGGCGTCAACTATGGCTACACCTTC. Encoded protein: CASSSGVNYGYTF.

There are a few counts of this clone. V gene TRBV28 combines with J gene TRBJ1-5; D uncertain. The germline V and J ends were trimmed by 5 bases and 2 bases, with 13 bases remaining between them. CDR3 length equals 15 residues. Germline CDR1 MDHEN, CDR2 SYDVKM. The CDR3 region is CASSPVYGGNQPQHF. CDR3 coding DNA: TGTGCCAGCAGTCCAGTTTATGGTGGCAATCAGCCCCAGCATTTT.

This chain joins TRBV5-1 and TRBJ2-1, with TRBD2 identical over 13 bases. V lost 2 bases, J lost 4 bases, and 0 bases stayed unmatched. Germline-derived CDR1 and CDR2 are SGHRS and YFSETQ. This CDR3 has 15 amino acids. CDR3 in amino acids: CASSLLAGGYNEQFF. DNA of the CDR3: TGCGCCAGCAGCTTACTAGCGGGAGGGTACAATGAGCAGTTCTTC. The full variable domain, completed using reference TRBV5-1 and TRBJ2-1, is KAGVTQTPRYLIKTRGQQVTLSCSPISGHRSVSWYQQTPGQGLQFLFEYFSETQRNKGNFPGRFSGRQFSNSRSEMNVSTLELGDSALYLCASSLLAGGYNEQFFGPGTRLTVL.

The chain has TRBV4-1 and TRBJ2-2, with 9 bases fitting TRBD1. Losses at the gene ends were 1 base for V and 4 bases for J; bases not matched to a gene: 4. The CDR3 has 16 amino acids. The germline CDR1 and CDR2 sequences are MGHRA and YSYEKL. The DNA for the CDR3 is TGCGCCAGCAGCCAAGTACAGGGGGCGGTCACCGGGGAGCTGTTTTTT. This encodes CASSQVQGAVTGELFF.

This chain uses TRBV7-8 with TRBJ2-5, with D possibly matching TRBD2 (6 bases). Germline assignment: CDR1 SGHVS and CDR2 FQNEAQ. Trimming shortened V by 4 bases and J by 7 bases, and 13 bases separated the two germline ends. The CDR3 runs 13 residues. The CDR3 loop is CASSSGATGTQYF. CDR3 bases: TGTGCCAGCAGCTCGGGAGCGACGGGGACCCAGTACTTC. Using reference TRBV7-8 and TRBJ2-5 for the parts outside the CDR3, the full variable domain is GAGVSQSPRYKVAKRGQDVALRCDPISGHVSLFWYQQALGQGPEFLTYFQNEAQLDKSGLPSDRFFAERPEGSVSTLKIQRTQQEDSAVYLCASSSGATGTQYFGPGTRLLVL.

V is TRBV29-1 and J is TRBJ1-2; D ambiguous. CDR1 and CDR2 (germline): SQVTM, ANQGSEA. The ends were cut back, 1 base at V and 3 bases at J, with 6 bases in the middle. The CDR3 runs 12 residues. DNA of the CDR3: TGCAGCGTTGAAGGGGAGCACTATGGCTACACCTTC. The encoded protein is CSVEGEHYGYTF.

This rearrangement joins TRBV18 to TRBJ2-3; 8 nucleotides line up with TRBD2. V lost 6 bases and J lost 7; bases outside the gene matches: 21. The CDR3 consists of 18 residues. In germline, CDR1 is KGHSH, CDR2 LQKENI. The CDR3, as DNA: TGTGCCAGCTCCCCCTTCGAGGTAACTAGCGGAGGGCGAAATACGCAGTATTTT. Protein product: CASSPFEVTSGGRNTQYF.

J is TRBJ2-2 and V is TRBV9; no firm D call. The CDR3 loop spans 14 amino acids. Germline loops: CDR1 SGDLS, CDR2 YYNGEE. Trimming took off 0 bases at V and 9 bases at J, with 12 bases between the two ends. CDR3 residues: CASSVEATPWELFF. Here the CDR3 DNA reads TGTGCCAGCAGCGTAGAGGCCACCCCGTGGGAGCTGTTTTTT.

CDR3 coding DNA: TGTGCCAGCAGCTTAATGCCAGGGAACACTGAAGCTTTCTTT. It translates to CASSLMPGNTEAFF. V gene TRBV7-2 combines with J gene TRBJ1-1; D remains unclear. V was trimmed by 2 bases and J by 1 base, leaving 8 bases between them. CDR3 length: 14 amino acids. Germline V gene lookup returns CDR1 SGHTA and CDR2 FQGNSA.

This clone occurred a few times. V usage is TRBV6-4 and J usage is TRBJ1-1; no firm D call. CDR3 length: 15 residues. CDR1 is MRHNA and CDR2 is SNTAGT in the germline V gene. The V gene lost 6 bases and the J gene lost 0 bases, with 14 bases spanning the gap. For the CDR3, the DNA is TGTGCCAGCAGGGGGTTCCCCAAAATGAACACTGAAGCTTTCTTT. The encoded protein is CASRGFPKMNTEAFF.

The rearrangement joins TRBV18 to TRBJ2-7; 11 bases are shared with TRBD1. Germline trimming cut 5 bases from V and 5 bases from J; bases unmatched to any gene: 8. The CDR3 extends over 15 amino acids. Per germline, CDR1 KGHSH and CDR2 LQKENI. The CDR3: CASSEDRGPFHEQYF. The CDR3 nucleotides are TGTGCCAGCTCAGAGGACAGGGGGCCTTTCCACGAGCAGTACTTC.

V and J are TRBV2 and TRBJ2-7; TRBD2 matches 9 bases. V shed 0 bases, J shed 3 bases, and the junction held 9 bases outside the gene matches. CDR1 is SNHLY and CDR2 is FYNNEI in the germline V gene. The CDR3 runs 17 residues. Here the CDR3 DNA reads TGTGCCAGCAGTGAAGCCTCACTAGCGGGCCAACTCTACGAGCAGTACTTC. Its protein product is CASSEASLAGQLYEQYF.

This rearrangement joins TRBV6-1 to TRBJ2-7; no firm D call. The CDR3 has 13 amino acids. Germline V gene lookup returns CDR1 MNHNS and CDR2 SASEGT. Trimming took 6 bases from V and 9 from J, leaving 18 bases between them. The CDR3, as DNA: TGTGCCAGCAGCCCTCTCCCCGAAAATGGGCAGTACGTC. This encodes CASSPLPENGQYV.